Below, 18 T cell receptor beta chains from the same sample are listed, as sequenced in a study of blood T cell repertoires in COVID-19. TCRdb's copy holds only in-frame clones and misses some; the assay was immunoSEQ multiplex PCR. Of about 250,000 clones in the sample, about 80% were seen once. The sequenced sample was peripheral blood. These receptors all stem from a man older than 75 with acute or convalescent COVID-19.

This clone has just a few counts. The chain combines TRBV27 with TRBJ2-1; 7 bases are shared with TRBD2. The germline V gene has CDR1 MNHEY and CDR2 SMNVEV (reference sequence). The V and J ends lost 4 bases and 3 bases, in that order; junction bases with no gene match: 18. CDR3 length: 19 residues. The DNA of the CDR3 is TGTGCCAGCAGTTCCCCCGGGGACTGGAGCGGGATCCTCTACAATGAGCAGTTCTTC. Translated: CASSSPGDWSGILYNEQFF.

This chain joins TRBV19 and TRBJ1-5; no clear D. Germline V gives CDR1 LNHDA, CDR2 SQIVND (reference sequence). The length of the CDR3 is 14 residues. Trimming took off 5 bases at V and 1 base at J, with 9 bases between the two ends. The CDR3 DNA reads as TGTGCCAGTAGTTTGTACCTAAGCAATCAGCCCCAGCATTTT. Translating gives CASSLYLSNQPQHF.

CDR3 sequence: CASTNRGLYEQYF. The CDR3 nucleotides are TGCGCCAGCACTAACAGGGGGCTCTACGAGCAGTACTTC. J is TRBJ2-7 and V is TRBV10-1, with 9 bases fitting TRBD1. Per the germline V gene, CDR1 is WNHNN and CDR2 is SYGVQD (reference sequence). The V and J ends lost 7 bases and 3 bases, in that order; junction bases with no gene match: 4. The CDR3 sequence is 13 residues long.

The genes are TRBV5-1 and TRBJ1-3; D not resolved. The V gene lost 0 bases and the J gene lost 2 bases, with 9 bases spanning the gap. Germline-derived CDR1 and CDR2 are SGHRS and YFSETQ. The CDR3 has 15 amino acids. The CDR3 region is CASSLGGGTGNTIYF. CDR3 DNA: TGCGCCAGCAGCTTGGGTGGAGGGACTGGAAACACCATATATTTT.

The rearrangement joins TRBV24-1 to TRBJ2-3; D perhaps matches TRBD2 (5 bases). From germline, CDR1 is KGHDR and CDR2 SFDVKD. V shed 5 bases and J shed 6 bases, with 11 bases lying between them. This CDR3 comprises 13 residues. The CDR3 is CATSVRTGDTQYF. The CDR3 DNA is TGTGCCACCAGTGTTAGGACGGGGGATACGCAGTATTTT.

A single count supports this clone. The sample carries other DNA sequences with the same CDR3. J is TRBJ1-2 and V is TRBV6-6; 7 bases are shared with TRBD1. Unmatched junction bases numbered 2, after V lost 6 bases and J lost 1 base. The CDR3 runs to 13 residues. The V gene's germline CDR1 is MNHNY and CDR2 SVGAGI (reference sequence). CDR3 DNA: TGTGCCAGCAGAAGGGACAGTAACTATGGCTACACCTTC. As protein: CASRRDSNYGYTF.

The rearrangement uses TRBV7-2 and TRBJ2-7; 13 bases fit TRBD2. The germline gives CDR1 SGHTA, CDR2 FQGNSA. The CDR3 covers 15 residues. V lost 4 bases and J lost 7; bases outside the gene matches: 7. The CDR3 sequence: CASSSGLAGVGEQYF. As DNA, the CDR3 is TGTGCCAGCAGCTCCGGACTAGCGGGAGTGGGGGAGCAGTACTTC.

This clone was counted only a few times. The J gene is TRBJ1-2, the V gene TRBV2; 10 nucleotides align to TRBD1. The CDR3 covers 14 residues. CDR1 is SNHLY and CDR2 is FYNNEI in the germline V gene. J gave up 6 bases and V 8 bases, and 9 bases lay outside the gene matches. The DNA of the CDR3 is TGTGCCAGCGGGACACTCGGGACAGGGGATGGCTACACCTTC. It translates to CASGTLGTGDGYTF.

The chain carries TRBV10-3 and TRBJ2-7; TRBD2 aligns across 9 bases. V trimming: 7 bases; J trimming: 0 bases; junction bases outside the gene matches: 7. The germline CDR1 and CDR2 sequences are ENHRY and SYGVKD. The CDR3 spans 15 residues. The CDR3 DNA reads as TGTGCCATCATGCGCGGGAGGGACCTCTCCTACGAGCAGTACTTC. Protein: CAIMRGRDLSYEQYF.

The rearrangement uses TRBV24-1 and TRBJ2-3, with 7 bases lining up with TRBD1. J gave up 6 bases and V 3 bases, and 2 bases lay outside the gene matches. This CDR3 is 13 amino acids long. CDR1 is KGHDR, CDR2 SFDVKD, per germline. The CDR3 DNA reads TGTGCCACCAGTGATAACAGGGGTGATACGCAGTATTTT. It encodes CATSDNRGDTQYF.

V is TRBV28 and J is TRBJ1-5; 7 bases line up with TRBD1. The CDR3 length is 18 residues. Trimming cost V 1 base and J 1 base; bases outside gene matches: 10. From germline, CDR1 is MDHEN and CDR2 SYDVKM. The CDR3 protein is CASSLFGRGTASNQPQHF. For the CDR3, the DNA is TGTGCCAGCAGTTTATTTGGCAGGGGGACAGCGAGCAATCAGCCCCAGCATTTT.

The rearrangement uses TRBV5-1 and TRBJ1-2, with 7 bases identical to TRBD1. The CDR3 is 15 residues long. CDR1 SGHRS and CDR2 YFSETQ come from the germline V gene. V was pared by 0 bases and J by 4 bases, with 6 bases of the junction left unmatched. CDR3 in DNA: TGCGCCAGCAGCTTGGAAGACAGGGCTAGCTATGGCTACACCTTC. Residues: CASSLEDRASYGYTF.

The chain couples TRBV28 to TRBJ1-2; 9 bases fit TRBD1. J gave up 0 bases and V 3 bases, and 8 bases lay outside the gene matches. CDR1 and CDR2 (germline): MDHEN, SYDVKM. The CDR3 loop spans 17 amino acids. The DNA of the CDR3 is TGTGCCAGCAGTTTGGTGTCCGGGACAGGGTCTAACTATGGCTACACCTTC. Translating it yields CASSLVSGTGSNYGYTF.

This chain uses TRBV30 with TRBJ2-7, with TRBD1 matching over 7 bases. Unmatched junction bases numbered 1, after V lost 5 bases and J lost 0 bases. The germline gives CDR1 GTSNPN, CDR2 SVGIG (reference sequence). There are 12 residues in the CDR3. The DNA for the CDR3 is TGTGCCTGGGGGACAGACTCCTACGAGCAGTACTTC. It is translated as CAWGTDSYEQYF.

As concerns this clone: Other DNA sequences in the same sample also yield this CDR3. The genes are TRBV18 and TRBJ2-7; TRBD1 is a possible D gene (5 bases). V shed 6 bases and J shed 1 base, with 10 bases lying between them. Germline values: CDR1 KGHSH, CDR2 LQKENI. CDR3 length: 13 residues. Written as DNA, the CDR3 is TGTGCCAGCTCTCCTGACAGATCCTACGAGCAGTACTTC. Translated, it gives CASSPDRSYEQYF.

This clone appeared a single time. CDR3 protein: CASSEGQSGNTIYF. CDR3 in DNA: TGTGCCAGCAGTGAAGGGCAGTCTGGAAACACCATATATTTT. The chain links TRBV6-1 to TRBJ1-3; D not resolved. The V gene's germline CDR1 is MNHNS and CDR2 SASEGT. CDR3 size: 14 residues. V gave up 1 base and J gave up 1 base, with 5 bases separating them.

The chain combines TRBV5-1 with TRBJ1-2, with 9 nucleotides matching TRBD1. The ends lost 2 bases at V and 8 bases at J; junction bases unmatched: 7. This CDR3 has 14 residues. Germline assignment: CDR1 SGHRS and CDR2 YFSETQ. For the CDR3, the DNA is TGCGCCAGCAGCTTCTACAGGGGGCGCGAGGGCTACACCTTC. This codes for CASSFYRGREGYTF. The whole variable domain, remainder taken from reference TRBV5-1 and TRBJ1-2, is KAGVTQTPRYLIKTRGQQVTLSCSPISGHRSVSWYQQTPGQGLQFLFEYFSETQRNKGNFPGRFSGRQFSNSRSEMNVSTLELGDSALYLCASSFYRGREGYTFGSGTRLTVV.

V usage is TRBV12-3 or TRBV12-4 and J usage is TRBJ1-3; unclear D gene. Deletions cut 7 bases from V and 2 bases from J, with 9 bases between. This CDR3 is built from 13 residues. The CDR3 protein is CASIGRAGNTIYF. CDR3 sequence (DNA): TGTGCCAGCATAGGTCGGGCTGGAAACACCATATATTTT.